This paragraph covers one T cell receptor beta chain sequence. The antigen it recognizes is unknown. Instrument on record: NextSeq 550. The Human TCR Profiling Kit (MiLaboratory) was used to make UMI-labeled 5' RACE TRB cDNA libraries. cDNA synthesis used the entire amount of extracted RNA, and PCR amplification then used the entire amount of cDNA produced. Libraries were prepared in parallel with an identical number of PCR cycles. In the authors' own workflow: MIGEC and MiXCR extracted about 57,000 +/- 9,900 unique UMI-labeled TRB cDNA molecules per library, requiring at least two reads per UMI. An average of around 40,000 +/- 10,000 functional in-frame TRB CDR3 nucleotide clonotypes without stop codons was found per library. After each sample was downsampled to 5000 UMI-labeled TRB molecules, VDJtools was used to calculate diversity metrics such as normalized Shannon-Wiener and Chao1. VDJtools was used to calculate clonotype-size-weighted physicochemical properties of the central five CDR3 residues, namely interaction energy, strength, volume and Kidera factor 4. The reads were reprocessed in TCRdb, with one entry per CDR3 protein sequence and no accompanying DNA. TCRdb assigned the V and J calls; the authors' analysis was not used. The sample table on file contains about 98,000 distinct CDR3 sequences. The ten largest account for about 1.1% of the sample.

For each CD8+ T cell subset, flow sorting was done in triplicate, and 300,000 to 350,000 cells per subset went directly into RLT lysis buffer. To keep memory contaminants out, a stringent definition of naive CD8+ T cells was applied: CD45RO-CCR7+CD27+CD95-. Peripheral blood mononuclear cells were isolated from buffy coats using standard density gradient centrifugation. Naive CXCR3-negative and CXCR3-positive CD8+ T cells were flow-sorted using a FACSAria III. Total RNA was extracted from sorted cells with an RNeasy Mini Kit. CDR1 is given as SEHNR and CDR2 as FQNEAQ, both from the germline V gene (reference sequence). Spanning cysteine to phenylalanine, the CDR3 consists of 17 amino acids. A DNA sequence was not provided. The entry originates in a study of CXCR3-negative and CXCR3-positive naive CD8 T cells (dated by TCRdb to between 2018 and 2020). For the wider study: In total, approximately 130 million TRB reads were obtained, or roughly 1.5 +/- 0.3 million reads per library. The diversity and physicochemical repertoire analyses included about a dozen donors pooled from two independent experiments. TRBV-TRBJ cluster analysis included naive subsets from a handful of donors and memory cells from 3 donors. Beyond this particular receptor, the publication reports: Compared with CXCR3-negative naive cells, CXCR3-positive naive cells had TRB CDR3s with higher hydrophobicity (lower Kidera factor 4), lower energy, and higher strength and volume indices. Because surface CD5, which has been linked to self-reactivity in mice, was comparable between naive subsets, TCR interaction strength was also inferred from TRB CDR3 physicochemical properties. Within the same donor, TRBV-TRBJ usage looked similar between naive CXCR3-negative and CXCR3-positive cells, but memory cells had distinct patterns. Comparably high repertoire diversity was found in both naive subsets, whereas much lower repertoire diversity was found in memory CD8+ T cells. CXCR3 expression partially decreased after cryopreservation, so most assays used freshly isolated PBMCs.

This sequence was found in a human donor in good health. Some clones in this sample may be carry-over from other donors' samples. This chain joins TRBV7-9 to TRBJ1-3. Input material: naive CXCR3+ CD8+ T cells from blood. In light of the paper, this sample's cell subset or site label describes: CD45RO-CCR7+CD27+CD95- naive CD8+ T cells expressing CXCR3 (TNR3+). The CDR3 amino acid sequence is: CASSFLLPDYSGNTIYF.